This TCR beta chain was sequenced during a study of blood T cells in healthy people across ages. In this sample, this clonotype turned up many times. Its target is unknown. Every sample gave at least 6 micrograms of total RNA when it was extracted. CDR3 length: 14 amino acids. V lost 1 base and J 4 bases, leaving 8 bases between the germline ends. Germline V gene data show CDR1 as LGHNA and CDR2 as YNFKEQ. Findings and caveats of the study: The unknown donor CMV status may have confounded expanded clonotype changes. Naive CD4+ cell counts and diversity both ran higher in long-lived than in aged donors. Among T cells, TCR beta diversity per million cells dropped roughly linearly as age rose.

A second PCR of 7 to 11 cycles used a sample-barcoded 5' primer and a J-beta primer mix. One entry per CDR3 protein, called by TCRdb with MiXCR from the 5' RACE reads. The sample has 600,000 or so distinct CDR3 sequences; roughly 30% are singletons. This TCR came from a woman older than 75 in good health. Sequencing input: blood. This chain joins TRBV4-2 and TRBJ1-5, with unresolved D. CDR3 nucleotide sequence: TGTGCCAGCAGCCAAGGTATAGGGAATCAGCCCCAGCATTTT. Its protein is CASSQGIGNQPQHF.